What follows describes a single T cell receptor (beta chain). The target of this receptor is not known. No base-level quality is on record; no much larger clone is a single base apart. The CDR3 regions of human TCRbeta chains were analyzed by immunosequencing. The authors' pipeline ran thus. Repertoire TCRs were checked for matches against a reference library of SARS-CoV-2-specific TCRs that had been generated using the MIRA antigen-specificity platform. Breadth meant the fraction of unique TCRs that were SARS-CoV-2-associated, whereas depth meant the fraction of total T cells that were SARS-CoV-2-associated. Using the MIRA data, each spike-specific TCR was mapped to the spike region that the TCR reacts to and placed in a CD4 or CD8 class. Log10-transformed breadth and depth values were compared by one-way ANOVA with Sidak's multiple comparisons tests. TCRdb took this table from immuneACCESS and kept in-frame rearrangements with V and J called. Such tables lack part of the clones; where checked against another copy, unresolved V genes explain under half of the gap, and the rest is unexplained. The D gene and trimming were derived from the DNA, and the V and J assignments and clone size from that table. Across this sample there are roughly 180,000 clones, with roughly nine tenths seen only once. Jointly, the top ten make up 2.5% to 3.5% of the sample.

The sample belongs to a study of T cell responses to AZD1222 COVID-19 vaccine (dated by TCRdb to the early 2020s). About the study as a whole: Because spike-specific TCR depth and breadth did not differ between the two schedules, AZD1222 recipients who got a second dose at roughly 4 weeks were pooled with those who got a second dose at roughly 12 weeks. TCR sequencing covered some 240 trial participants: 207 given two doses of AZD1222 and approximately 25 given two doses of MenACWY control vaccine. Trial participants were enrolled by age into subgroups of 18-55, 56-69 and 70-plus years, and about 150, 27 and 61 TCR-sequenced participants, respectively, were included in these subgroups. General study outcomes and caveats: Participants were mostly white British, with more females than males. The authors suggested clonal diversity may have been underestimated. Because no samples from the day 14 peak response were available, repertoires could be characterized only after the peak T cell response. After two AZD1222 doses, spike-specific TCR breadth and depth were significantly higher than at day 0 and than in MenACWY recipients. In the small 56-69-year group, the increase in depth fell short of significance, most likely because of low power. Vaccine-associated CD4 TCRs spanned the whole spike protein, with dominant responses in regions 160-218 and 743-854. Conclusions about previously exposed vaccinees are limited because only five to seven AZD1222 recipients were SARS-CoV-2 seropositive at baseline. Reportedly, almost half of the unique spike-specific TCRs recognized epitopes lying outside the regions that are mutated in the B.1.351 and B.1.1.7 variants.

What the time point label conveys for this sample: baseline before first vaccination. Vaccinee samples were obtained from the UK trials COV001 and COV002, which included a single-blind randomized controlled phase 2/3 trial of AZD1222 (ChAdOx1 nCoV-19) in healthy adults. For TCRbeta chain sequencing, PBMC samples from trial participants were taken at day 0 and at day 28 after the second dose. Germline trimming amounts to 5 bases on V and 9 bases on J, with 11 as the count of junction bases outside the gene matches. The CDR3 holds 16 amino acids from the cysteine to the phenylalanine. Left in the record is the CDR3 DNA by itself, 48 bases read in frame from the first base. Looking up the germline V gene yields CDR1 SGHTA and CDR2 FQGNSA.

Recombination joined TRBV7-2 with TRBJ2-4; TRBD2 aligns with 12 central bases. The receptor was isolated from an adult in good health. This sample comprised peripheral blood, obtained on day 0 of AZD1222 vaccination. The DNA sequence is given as TGTGCCAGCAGCCAGGGGCTAGCGGGGGGGTACACCATTCAGTACTTC. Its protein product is CASSQGLAGGYTIQYF. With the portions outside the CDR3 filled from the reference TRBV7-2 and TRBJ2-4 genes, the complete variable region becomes GAGVSQSPSNKVTEKGKDVELRCDPISGHTALYWYRQSLGQGLEFLIYFQGNSAPDKSGLPSDRFSAERTGGSVSTLTIQRTQQEDSAVYLCASSQGLAGGYTIQYFGAGTRLSVL.